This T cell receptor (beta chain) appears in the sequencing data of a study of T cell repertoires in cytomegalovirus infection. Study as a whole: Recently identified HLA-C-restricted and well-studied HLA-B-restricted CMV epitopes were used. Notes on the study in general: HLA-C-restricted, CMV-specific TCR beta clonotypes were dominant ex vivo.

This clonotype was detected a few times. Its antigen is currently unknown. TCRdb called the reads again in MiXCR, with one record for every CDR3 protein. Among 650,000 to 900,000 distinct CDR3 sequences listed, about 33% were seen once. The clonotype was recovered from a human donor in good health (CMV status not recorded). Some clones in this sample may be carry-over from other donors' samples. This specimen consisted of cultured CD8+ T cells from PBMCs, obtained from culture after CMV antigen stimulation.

The CDR3: CASSQPDGPEGESYNEQFF. CDR3 DNA sequence: TGCGCCAGCAGCCAACCCGATGGACCCGAGGGAGAGAGTTACAATGAGCAGTTCTTC. The chain uses TRBV4-3 and TRBJ2-1; a possible D gene is TRBD2 (5 bases). The germline V and J ends were trimmed by 2 bases and 4 bases, with 24 bases remaining between them. The CDR3 sequence is 19 residues long. From germline, CDR1 is LGHNA and CDR2 YSLEER.